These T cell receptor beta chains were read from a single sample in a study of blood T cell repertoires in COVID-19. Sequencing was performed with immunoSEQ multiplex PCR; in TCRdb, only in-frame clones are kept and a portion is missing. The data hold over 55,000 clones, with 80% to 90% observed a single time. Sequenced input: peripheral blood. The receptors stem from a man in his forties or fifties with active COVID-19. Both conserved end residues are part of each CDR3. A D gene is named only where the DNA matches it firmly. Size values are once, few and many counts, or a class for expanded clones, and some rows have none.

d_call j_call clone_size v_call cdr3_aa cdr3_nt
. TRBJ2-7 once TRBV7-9 CASSPRTSYEQYF TGTGCCAGCAGCCCCCGGACATCCTACGAGCAGTACTTC
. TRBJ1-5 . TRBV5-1 CASSLAGALGQPQHF TGCGCCAGCAGCTTGGCAGGGGCGCTTGGGCAGCCCCAGCATTTT
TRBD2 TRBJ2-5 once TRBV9 CASSVGLAGNQETQYF TGTGCCAGCAGCGTAGGACTAGCGGGGAATCAAGAGACCCAGTACTTC
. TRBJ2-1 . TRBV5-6 CASSLSLGPRSYNEQFF TGTGCCAGCAGCTTGTCACTGGGGCCCCGCTCCTACAATGAGCAGTTCTTC
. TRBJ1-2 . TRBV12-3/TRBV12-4 CASIAGGYYGYTF TGTGCCAGCATCGCGGGGGGGTACTATGGCTACACCTTC
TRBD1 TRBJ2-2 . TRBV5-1 CASSISGTGSTGELFF TGCGCCAGCAGCATCTCCGGGACAGGGAGCACCGGGGAGCTGTTTTTT
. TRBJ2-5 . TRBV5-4 CASSGGRDQETQYF TGTGCCAGCTCCGGGGGGCGGGACCAAGAGACCCAGTACTTC
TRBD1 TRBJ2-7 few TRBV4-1 CASSQGPDRYSYEQYF TGCGCCAGCAGCCAAGGTCCGGACAGGTACTCCTACGAGCAGTACTTC
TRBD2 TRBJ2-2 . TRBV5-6 CASSLLRASGANTGELFF TGTGCCAGCAGCTTGCTCAGGGCTAGCGGGGCGAACACCGGGGAGCTGTTTTTT
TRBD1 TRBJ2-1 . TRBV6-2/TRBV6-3 CASSLAETGQGNEQFF TGTGCCAGCAGTCTTGCCGAGACAGGGCAAGGGAATGAGCAGTTCTTC
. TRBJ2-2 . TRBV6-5 CASSPRGSHTGELFF TGTGCCAGCAGTCCAAGAGGGAGTCACACCGGGGAGCTGTTTTTT
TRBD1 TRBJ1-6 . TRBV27 CASSPAPIDRGMVSYNSPLHF TGTGCCAGCAGTCCCGCCCCAATCGACAGGGGAATGGTCTCCTATAATTCACCCCTCCACTTT
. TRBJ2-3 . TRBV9 CASSEGRQRTDTQYF TGTGCCAGCAGCGAAGGAAGACAACGCACAGATACGCAGTATTTT
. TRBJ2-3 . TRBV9 CASSQNSGTDTQYF TGTGCCAGCAGCCAAAATAGCGGAACAGATACGCAGTATTTT
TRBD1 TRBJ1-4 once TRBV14 CASSQGRRTGSEKLFF TGTGCCAGCAGCCAAGGTCGGAGGACAGGGAGTGAAAAACTGTTTTTT
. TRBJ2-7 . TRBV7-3 CASSPGLGNYEQYF TGTGCCAGCAGCCCGGGACTGGGAAACTACGAGCAGTACTTC
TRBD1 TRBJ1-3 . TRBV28 CASTLRGHGTIYF TGTGCCAGCACCCTAAGGGGGCACGGCACCATATATTTT
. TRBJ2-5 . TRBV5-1 CASSPGGERQETQYF TGCGCCAGCAGCCCTGGCGGGGAGAGGCAAGAGACCCAGTACTTC
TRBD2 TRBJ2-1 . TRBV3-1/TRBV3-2 CASSQAAGGGEQFF TGTGCCAGCAGCCAAGCAGCGGGAGGTGGTGAGCAGTTCTTC
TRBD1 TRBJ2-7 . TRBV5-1 CASSLAQGEYEQYF TGCGCCAGCAGCTTGGCCCAGGGGGAATACGAGCAGTACTTC
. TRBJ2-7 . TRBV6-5 CASTKGSPWDEQYF TGTGCCAGCACGAAGGGGTCCCCCTGGGACGAGCAGTACTTC
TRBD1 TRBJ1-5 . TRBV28 CASRTGGRLQPQHF TGTGCCAGCAGGACAGGGGGGAGGCTTCAGCCCCAGCATTTT
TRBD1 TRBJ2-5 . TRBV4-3 CASSQGDRDHQETQYF TGCGCCAGCAGCCAAGGGGACAGGGACCACCAAGAGACCCAGTACTTC
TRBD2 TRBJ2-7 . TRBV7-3 CASSRGLAGGYEQYF TGTGCCAGCAGCCGCGGACTAGCGGGGGGCTACGAGCAGTACTTC
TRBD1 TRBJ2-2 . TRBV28 CASRIPGTGDTGELFF TGTGCCAGCAGGATACCCGGGACAGGGGACACCGGGGAGCTGTTTTTT
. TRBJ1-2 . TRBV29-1 CSVSGAPGYTF TGCAGCGTTTCAGGGGCGCCGGGCTACACCTTC
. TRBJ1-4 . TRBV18 CASSRTDNLLGTNEKLFF TGTGCCAGCTCACGGACAGATAACTTATTAGGGACTAATGAAAAACTGTTTTTT
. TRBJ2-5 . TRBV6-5 CASSYSASGTQYF TGTGCCAGCAGTTATTCCGCTTCGGGGACCCAGTACTTC
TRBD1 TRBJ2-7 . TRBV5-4 CASSRGATGSYEQYF TGTGCCAGCAGCCGGGGAGCGACAGGGTCCTACGAGCAGTACTTC
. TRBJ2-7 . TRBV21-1 CASNRSGESSYEQYF TGTGCCAGCAACCGGTCGGGGGAGAGCTCCTACGAGCAGTACTTC
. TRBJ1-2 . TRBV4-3 CASSQDWAGTLYGYTF TGCGCCAGCAGCCAAGATTGGGCAGGGACTTTGTATGGCTACACCTTC
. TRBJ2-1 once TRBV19 CASSILGQTFTRNEQFF TGTGCCAGTAGTATCTTAGGACAGACCTTCACGAGGAATGAGCAGTTCTTC
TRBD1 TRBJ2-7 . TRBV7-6 CASSLETGKRYEQYF TGTGCCAGCAGCTTAGAGACAGGGAAGCGATACGAGCAGTACTTC
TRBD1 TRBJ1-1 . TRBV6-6 CASRTGNPNTEAFF TGTGCCAGCAGGACAGGGAATCCCAACACTGAAGCTTTCTTT
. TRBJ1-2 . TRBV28 CASSAAGTGGNYGYTF TGTGCCAGCAGTGCAGCCGGGACGGGGGGGAACTATGGCTACACCTTC
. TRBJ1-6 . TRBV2 CASSRLSSYNSPLHF TGTGCCAGCAGTCGACTCAGCTCCTATAATTCACCCCTCCACTTT
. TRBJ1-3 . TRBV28 CASSLEDFYSGNTIYF TGTGCCAGCAGCCTGGAGGATTTTTACTCTGGAAACACCATATATTTT
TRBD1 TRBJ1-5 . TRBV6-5 CAIEDRENQPQHF TGTGCCATCGAGGACAGGGAGAATCAGCCCCAGCATTTT
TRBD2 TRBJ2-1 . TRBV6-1 CASSDYAGTSSYNEQFF TGTGCCAGCAGTGATTACGCCGGGACTAGCTCCTACAATGAGCAGTTCTTC
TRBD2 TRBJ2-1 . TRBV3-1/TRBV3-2 CASSHPWRGAFYEQFF TGTGCCAGCAGCCACCCCTGGCGGGGGGCTTTCTATGAGCAGTTCTTC
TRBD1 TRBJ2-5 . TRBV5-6 CASSRGTGWETQYF TGTGCCAGCAGCCGAGGGACAGGGTGGGAGACCCAGTACTTC
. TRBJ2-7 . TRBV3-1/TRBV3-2 CASSLSGTPYEQYF TGTGCCAGCAGTCTTTCCGGGACACCGTACGAGCAGTACTTC
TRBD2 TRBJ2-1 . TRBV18 CASHPERGAYNEQFF TGTGCCAGTCACCCTGAGCGGGGGGCCTACAATGAGCAGTTCTTC
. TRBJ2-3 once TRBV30 CAWSVPISTDTQYF TGTGCCTGGAGTGTACCTATTAGCACAGATACGCAGTATTTT
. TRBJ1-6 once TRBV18 CASSARAGQDNSPLHF TGTGCCAGCTCCGCCCGAGCAGGGCAGGATAATTCACCCCTCCACTTT
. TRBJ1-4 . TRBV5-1 CASCVGVGDEKLFF TGCGCCAGCTGCGTGGGGGTAGGGGATGAAAAACTGTTTTTT
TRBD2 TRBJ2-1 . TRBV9 CASSPRSGNSYNEQFF TGTGCCAGCAGCCCTCGTAGCGGGAATTCCTACAATGAGCAGTTCTTC
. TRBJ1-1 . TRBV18 CASSPYQHRGAPTEAFF TGTGCCAGCTCACCATACCAGCACCGCGGGGCCCCCACTGAAGCTTTCTTT
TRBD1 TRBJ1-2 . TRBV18 CASSPDRVGGYTF TGTGCCAGCTCACCAGACAGGGTGGGTGGCTACACCTTC
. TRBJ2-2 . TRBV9 CASSVGNSNTGELFF TGTGCCAGCAGCGTAGGTAATAGCAACACCGGGGAGCTGTTTTTT
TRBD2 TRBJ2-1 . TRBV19 CASTGSGVYNEQFF TGTGCCAGTACTGGTAGCGGGGTCTACAATGAGCAGTTCTTC
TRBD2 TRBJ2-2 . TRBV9 CASSVLAGGGAGELFF TGTGCCAGCAGCGTACTAGCGGGAGGAGGGGCCGGGGAGCTGTTTTTT
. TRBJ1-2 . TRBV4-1 CASSLGGTGGYTF TGCGCCAGCAGCCTTGGGGGGACCGGCGGCTACACCTTC
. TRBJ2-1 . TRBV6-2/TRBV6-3 CASSYSSLAKYNEQFF TGTGCCAGCAGTTACTCATCCCTAGCGAAATACAATGAGCAGTTCTTC
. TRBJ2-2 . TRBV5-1 CASSFQGQGNTGELFF TGCGCCAGCAGCTTCCAGGGTCAGGGGAACACCGGGGAGCTGTTTTTT
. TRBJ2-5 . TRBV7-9 CANHGGDPNGTQYF TGTGCCAACCACGGAGGGGACCCCAATGGGACCCAGTACTTC
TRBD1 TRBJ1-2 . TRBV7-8 CASSPFRTGTNYGYTF TGTGCCAGCAGCCCCTTCCGGACAGGGACTAACTATGGCTACACCTTC
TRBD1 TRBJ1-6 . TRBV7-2 CASSLAGGLNSPLHF TGTGCCAGCAGCTTAGCAGGGGGCTTGAATTCACCCCTCCACTTT